The clone carrying this TCR beta chain was counted once. This entry comes from a study of blood T cells in healthy people across ages. Unmatched junction bases numbered 3, after V lost 1 base and J lost 4 bases. This CDR3 is built from 14 residues. Germline loops: CDR1 SGHDN, CDR2 FVKESK. A J-beta primer mix and a sample-barcoded 5' primer were used in a second PCR of roughly 7 to 12 cycles. Paired-end reads containing CDR3 totaled no fewer than 2.5 million for each sample. MiXCR, run by TCRdb on the 5' RACE reads, gives a single entry per CDR3 protein. The sample contains approximately 2,000,000 distinct CDR3 sequences, around 40% of which appear only once.

V gene TRBV14 combines with J gene TRBJ1-2, with TRBD1 identical over 7 bases. The sequence was obtained from a human donor in good health. The sample taken for sequencing was blood. In DNA, the CDR3 is TGTGCCAGCAGCCAAGTCTCAGGGGGCTATGGCTACACCTTC. Amino acid sequence: CASSQVSGGYGYTF.